A selection of T cell receptor beta chains follows, all from one sample in a study of T cell repertoires in cytomegalovirus infection. TCRdb fed the reads into MiXCR, producing one record per CDR3 protein. The sample contains hundreds of thousands of distinct CDR3 sequences, roughly 26% of which appear only once. Sequences were obtained from CD8+ T cells from PBMCs. The receptor set was obtained from a human donor in good health (CMV status not recorded). Some clones in this sample may be carry-over from other donors' samples. CDR3s include the opening cysteine and the closing phenylalanine or tryptophan. Each record gives: clone size, J gene, V gene, D gene, CDR3 protein, CDR3 DNA. A D gene is named only where the DNA matches it firmly. Some rows have no size entry. The others give once, few or many, or a class for an expanded clone.

>.|TRBJ2-3|TRBV11-2|TRBD1
CASSSLARGGGTDTQYF
TGTGCCAGCAGCTCACTTGCTAGAGGGGGCGGCACAGATACGCAGTATTTT
>many|TRBJ1-1|TRBV7-2|.
CASRLLRDPTEAFF
TGTGCCAGCAGATTACTCCGGGACCCCACTGAAGCTTTCTTT
>few|TRBJ2-1|TRBV4-1|.
CASSQGAGTYNEQFF
TGCGCCAGCAGCCAAGGGGCAGGGACCTACAATGAGCAGTTCTTC
>once|TRBJ1-1|TRBV7-2|.
CASSYGPGAFF
TGTGCCAGCAGCTACGGACCTGGAGCTTTCTTT
>.|TRBJ1-5|TRBV20-1|.
CSAGGEDYSNQPQHF
TGCAGTGCCGGTGGGGAGGATTATAGCAATCAGCCCCAGCATTTT
>many|TRBJ2-7|TRBV12-3/TRBV12-4|.
CASIGNADRGGYEQYF
TGTGCCAGCATTGGAAACGCGGACAGAGGAGGCTACGAGCAGTACTTC
>many|TRBJ2-3|TRBV7-9|.
CASSSPRVHTDTQYF
TGTGCCAGCAGCTCTCCTAGGGTCCACACAGATACGCAGTATTTT
>.|TRBJ2-5|TRBV7-2|.
CASSLKSASPRETQYF
TGTGCCAGCAGCTTAAAATCGGCGTCGCCGCGGGAGACCCAGTACTTC
>few|TRBJ1-2|TRBV7-2|.
CASSLHRGRDYGYTF
TGTGCCAGCAGCTTACATAGGGGCAGAGACTATGGCTACACCTTC
>few|TRBJ1-1|TRBV5-5|.
CASSLRRGEVNTEAFF
TGTGCCAGCAGCCTTCGGCGGGGCGAGGTGAACACTGAAGCTTTCTTT
>.|TRBJ1-5|TRBV6-5|.
CASSYLPYSNQPQHF
TGTGCCAGCAGTTACCTACCCTATAGCAATCAGCCCCAGCATTTT
>many|TRBJ2-1|TRBV6-6|.
CASSLSSTSYNEQFF
TGTGCCAGCAGTTTGAGTAGCACCTCCTACAATGAGCAGTTCTTC
>.|TRBJ2-2|TRBV9|.
CASSVVGTGELFF
TGTGCCAGCAGCGTAGTCGGCACCGGGGAGCTGTTTTTT
>few|TRBJ2-2|TRBV6-5|.
CASSYTGSTGELFF
TGTGCCAGCAGTTACACAGGGTCCACCGGGGAGCTGTTTTTT
>few|TRBJ2-1|TRBV2|TRBD1
CASGQGVYNEQFF
TGTGCCAGCGGACAGGGGGTGTACAATGAGCAGTTCTTC
>.|TRBJ1-1|TRBV6-1|.
CASSPDLLGTEAFF
TGTGCCAGCAGTCCTGACCTCCTGGGAACTGAAGCTTTCTTT
>.|TRBJ1-2|TRBV5-6|TRBD1
CASSLSGQGARSYGYTF
TGTGCCAGCAGCTTGTCCGGACAGGGGGCGCGCAGCTATGGCTACACCTTC
>few|TRBJ1-1|TRBV19|.
CASSIKSNTEAFF
TGTGCCAGTAGTATAAAGTCGAACACTGAAGCTTTCTTT
>many|TRBJ2-1|TRBV7-2|TRBD2
CASSRTSGGNEQFF
TGTGCCAGCAGCCGGACTAGCGGGGGGAATGAGCAGTTCTTC
>.|TRBJ2-3|TRBV7-6|.
CASSLGPLDTQYF
TGTGCCAGCAGTTTGGGCCCGCTAGATACGCAGTATTTT
>.|TRBJ2-3|TRBV29-1|.
CSVEEGQQADTQYF
TGCAGCGTTGAGGAGGGACAGCAGGCAGATACGCAGTATTTT
>.|TRBJ2-1|TRBV2|TRBD2
CANSEFWTSGGDYNEQFF
TGTGCCAACAGTGAGTTCTGGACTAGCGGGGGGGACTACAATGAGCAGTTCTTC
>many|TRBJ1-1|TRBV12-3/TRBV12-4|TRBD1
CASRRTGGGGTEAFF
TGTGCCAGCAGACGGACAGGGGGCGGGGGTACTGAAGCTTTCTTT
>few|TRBJ2-5|TRBV6-5|TRBD1
CASSYGTGEQETQYF
TGTGCCAGCAGCTACGGGACAGGGGAACAAGAGACCCAGTACTTC
>.|TRBJ1-2|TRBV29-1|.
CSVESQDHSYGYTF
TGCAGCGTTGAATCGCAGGACCATTCCTATGGCTACACCTTC
>.|TRBJ2-3|TRBV20-1|TRBD2
CSAPPGAGGPDTQYF
TGCAGTGCCCCCCCTGGGGCGGGGGGACCAGATACGCAGTATTTT
>few|TRBJ1-5|TRBV7-8|.
CASSPDILIAGAIDPNQPQHF
TGTGCCAGCAGCCCAGATATCCTTATAGCAGGGGCGATAGACCCCAATCAGCCCCAGCATTTT
>few|TRBJ1-1|TRBV20-1|.
CSAREQGRGMNTEAFF
TGCAGTGCTAGAGAACAGGGCAGGGGCATGAACACTGAAGCTTTCTTT
>many|TRBJ2-5|TRBV7-8|.
CASSLIRQGGKTQYF
TGTGCCAGCAGCTTAATCCGACAGGGAGGAAAGACCCAGTACTTC
>.|TRBJ2-6|TRBV7-9|.
CASSSIQKGRGSGANVLTF
TGTGCCAGCAGCTCTATACAGAAGGGAAGGGGCTCTGGGGCCAACGTCCTGACTTTC
>.|TRBJ2-1|TRBV6-6|TRBD1
CASSNTDRGTEQFF
TGTGCCAGCAGTAACACAGACAGGGGTACTGAGCAGTTCTTC
>.|TRBJ2-1|TRBV2|TRBD1
CATRDRYIEQFF
TGTGCCACCCGGGACAGATACATTGAGCAGTTCTTC
>.|TRBJ1-1|TRBV11-2|.
CASSRSGGREAFF
TGTGCCAGCAGCCGCAGTGGGGGAAGGGAAGCTTTCTTT
>.|TRBJ1-2|TRBV20-1|.
CSARVGPLKGGYTF
TGCAGTGCTAGAGTTGGACCTCTAAAGGGGGGCTACACCTTC
>.|TRBJ2-1|TRBV5-5|.
CASTPTAQVNEQFF
TGTGCCAGCACCCCCACAGCACAGGTCAATGAGCAGTTCTTC
>once|TRBJ2-6|TRBV7-2|.
CASSLIGRFRELWANVLTF
TGTGCCAGCAGCTTAATAGGCAGATTCAGGGAGCTCTGGGCCAACGTCCTGACTTTC
>few|TRBJ2-3|TRBV11-2|.
CASSSNTPNF
TGTGCCAGCAGTTCCAATACCCCGAATTTT
>many|TRBJ2-3|TRBV6-2/TRBV6-3|.
CASKILPGRDTQYF
TGTGCCAGCAAAATCCTCCCCGGGCGGGATACGCAGTATTTT
>few|TRBJ2-1|TRBV6-1|.
CASSFSSGAPGYNEQFF
TGTGCCAGCAGTTTTTCGTCGGGGGCCCCCGGCTACAATGAGCAGTTCTTC
>.|TRBJ1-1|TRBV27|.
CASRRLRGTEAFF
TGTGCCAGCAGAAGACTCAGGGGAACTGAAGCTTTCTTT
>.|TRBJ1-1|TRBV7-9|TRBD1
CASSSAGTGKMNTEAFF
TGTGCCAGCAGCTCTGCCGGGACAGGTAAAATGAACACTGAAGCTTTCTTT
>few|TRBJ2-2|TRBV28|.
CASTPRVVVGELFF
TGTGCCAGCACCCCGAGGGTGGTAGTCGGGGAGCTGTTTTTT
>many|TRBJ1-4|TRBV12-3/TRBV12-4|.
CASSLAGLEPFEKLFF
TGTGCCAGCAGTTTGGCAGGGTTGGAGCCTTTTGAAAAACTGTTTTTT
>.|TRBJ2-1|TRBV29-1|TRBD1
CSVEAEDRGGTEQFF
TGCAGCGTTGAAGCCGAGGACAGGGGGGGGACTGAGCAGTTCTTC
>few|TRBJ2-6|TRBV29-1|.
CSVDDQGPYF
TGCAGCGTTGATGACCAGGGGCCCTATTTC
>few|TRBJ2-2|TRBV10-3|TRBD2
CAIMGLAGAAGTGELFF
TGTGCCATCATGGGACTAGCGGGGGCCGCGGGAACCGGGGAGCTGTTTTTT
>many|TRBJ2-3|TRBV6-1|.
CASSEGVAGTDTQYF
TGTGCCAGCAGTGAGGGGGTAGCGGGCACAGATACGCAGTATTTT
>.|TRBJ2-2|TRBV7-6|.
CASSSQGLNTGELFF
TGTGCCAGCAGCTCACAGGGACTCAACACCGGGGAGCTGTTTTTT
>few|TRBJ2-5|TRBV10-3|TRBD1
CAIRGTGVDQETQYF
TGTGCCATCAGGGGGACAGGGGTCGACCAAGAGACCCAGTACTTC
>.|TRBJ1-5|TRBV6-9|.
CASITWGARDQPQHF
TGTGCCAGCATCACCTGGGGGGCGAGGGATCAGCCCCAGCATTTT
>.|TRBJ2-5|TRBV11-3|.
CASSSRRGGHEETQYF
TGTGCCAGCAGCTCCCGGAGAGGAGGTCACGAAGAGACCCAGTACTTC
>many|TRBJ2-2|TRBV11-2|TRBD2
CASSPTRLAGVTGELFF
TGTGCCAGCAGCCCAACCCGACTAGCGGGGGTCACCGGGGAGCTGTTTTTT
>few|TRBJ2-7|TRBV20-1|TRBD2
CSARASGGPNYEQYF
TGCAGTGCTAGGGCTAGCGGGGGGCCAAACTACGAGCAGTACTTC
>many|TRBJ1-2|TRBV10-3|.
CAISGEGWAYGYTF
TGTGCCATCAGTGGAGAGGGATGGGCCTATGGCTACACCTTC
>.|TRBJ1-1|TRBV12-3/TRBV12-4|.
CASSLHKGGTEAFF
TGTGCCAGCAGTTTACACAAGGGCGGAACTGAAGCTTTCTTT
>.|TRBJ1-2|TRBV5-1|.
CASSFGESSYGYTF
TGCGCCAGCAGCTTCGGTGAATCCTCCTATGGCTACACCTTC